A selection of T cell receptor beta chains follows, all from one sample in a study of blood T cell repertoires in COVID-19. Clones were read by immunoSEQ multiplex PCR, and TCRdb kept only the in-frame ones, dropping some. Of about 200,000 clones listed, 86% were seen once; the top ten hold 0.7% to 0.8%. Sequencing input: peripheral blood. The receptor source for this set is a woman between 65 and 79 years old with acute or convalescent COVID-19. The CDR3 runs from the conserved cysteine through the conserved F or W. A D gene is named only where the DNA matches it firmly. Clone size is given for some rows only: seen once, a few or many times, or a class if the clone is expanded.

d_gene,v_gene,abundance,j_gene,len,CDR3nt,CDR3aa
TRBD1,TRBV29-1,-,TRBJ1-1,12,TGCAGCGTTGCTCAGGGGGGTTCTGAAGCTTTCTTT,CSVAQGGSEAFF
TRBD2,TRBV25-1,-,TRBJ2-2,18,TGTGCCAGCAGCGGGGTTGGGGCCGGGACTAGGCCAACCGGGGAGCTGTTTTTT,CASSGVGAGTRPTGELFF
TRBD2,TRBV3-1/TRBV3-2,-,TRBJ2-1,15,TGTGCCAGCAGCCTTCGACTAGCAGGTTTGAATGAGCAGTTCTTC,CASSLRLAGLNEQFF
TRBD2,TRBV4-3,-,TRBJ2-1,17,TGCGCCAGCAGCCAAGAAACTAGCGGGATCCCTTACAATGAGCAGTTCTTC,CASSQETSGIPYNEQFF
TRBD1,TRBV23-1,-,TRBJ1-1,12,TGCGCCAGGACCGGACAGGACACTGAAGCTTTCTTT,CARTGQDTEAFF
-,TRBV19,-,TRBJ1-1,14,TGTGCCAGTAGTGTTTCTCATGGGGCCCTCAAAGCTTTCTTT,CASSVSHGALKAFF
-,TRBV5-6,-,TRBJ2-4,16,TGTGCCAGCAGCTTACGACAGCCCCAAATTAAAAACATTCAGTACTTC,CASSLRQPQIKNIQYF
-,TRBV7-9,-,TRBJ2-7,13,TGTGCCAGCAGCCCAGGACAGTCCTACGAGCAGTACTTC,CASSPGQSYEQYF
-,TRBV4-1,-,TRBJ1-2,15,TGCGCCAGCAGCCAAGAACCCCAGGGGCTCTATGGCTACACCTTC,CASSQEPQGLYGYTF
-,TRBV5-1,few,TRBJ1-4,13,TGCGCCAGCAAACAGGGATGGGATGAAAAACTGTTTTTT,CASKQGWDEKLFF
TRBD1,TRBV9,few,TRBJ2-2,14,TGTGCCAGCAGCGCACGACAGGGGACCGGGGAGCTGTTTTTT,CASSARQGTGELFF
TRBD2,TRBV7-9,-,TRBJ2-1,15,TGTGCCAGCAGCCCCGGACTAGCGGGAGTTGAGGGGCAGTTCTTC,CASSPGLAGVEGQFF
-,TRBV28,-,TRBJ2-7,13,TGTGCCAGCAGTCGGACTCCGCGTTACGAGCAGTACTTC,CASSRTPRYEQYF
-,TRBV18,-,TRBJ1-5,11,TGTGGTAAGAGGAGCAATCAGCCCCAGCATTTT,CGKRSNQPQHF
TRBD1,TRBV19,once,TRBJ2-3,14,TGTGCCAGTAGCCCTACAGGGGGCCCAGATACGCAGTATTTT,CASSPTGGPDTQYF
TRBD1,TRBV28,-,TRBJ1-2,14,TGTGCCAGCAGGCCACCGGGACAGGGGAACGGCTACACCTTC,CASRPPGQGNGYTF
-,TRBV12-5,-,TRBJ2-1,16,TGTGCTAGTGGTGGAACGTCCGGGACACCTTACAATGAGCAGTTCTTC,CASGGTSGTPYNEQFF
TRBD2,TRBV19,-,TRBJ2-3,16,TGTGCCAGTAGTAAAGCGGGGGGGGCGGGCACAGATACGCAGTATTTT,CASSKAGGAGTDTQYF
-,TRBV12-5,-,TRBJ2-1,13,TGTGCTAGTGGCCACCTTACTGGCAATGAGCAGTTCTTC,CASGHLTGNEQFF
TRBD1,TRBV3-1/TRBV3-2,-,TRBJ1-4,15,TGTGCCAGCAGCTCCCAGGGGGCCAACCATGAAAAACTGTTTTTT,CASSSQGANHEKLFF
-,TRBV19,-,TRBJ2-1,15,TGTGCCAGTAAGCAGAGCAGGGGGGAATACAATGAGCAGTTCTTC,CASKQSRGEYNEQFF
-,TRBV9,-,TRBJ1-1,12,TGTGCCAGCAGCGTACTGCAGGGGGAAGCTTTCTTT,CASSVLQGEAFF
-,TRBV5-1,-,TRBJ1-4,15,TGCGCCAGCAGACTAACGGGACTCATGAATGAAAAACTGTTTTTT,CASRLTGLMNEKLFF
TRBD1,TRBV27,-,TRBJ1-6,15,TGTGCCAGCACCCCGGGACAGATTGTTAATTCACCCCTCCACTTT,CASTPGQIVNSPLHF
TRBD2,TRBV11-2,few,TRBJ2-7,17,TGTGCCAGCACCCGGACTAGCGGGGGGGCCGCTTCCTACGAGCAGTACTTC,CASTRTSGGAASYEQYF
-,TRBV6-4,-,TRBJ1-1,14,TGTGCCAGCAGTGACTGGAGGGAGATCACTGAAGCTTTCTTT,CASSDWREITEAFF
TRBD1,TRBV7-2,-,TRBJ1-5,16,TGTGCCAGCAGCGACCTACCGGACAGGGGGAATCAGCCCCAGCATTTT,CASSDLPDRGNQPQHF
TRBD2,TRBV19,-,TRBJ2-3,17,TGTGCCAGTAGTATAGGCGGGACTAGCGGGAGAACAGATACGCAGTATTTT,CASSIGGTSGRTDTQYF
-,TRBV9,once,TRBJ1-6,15,TGTGCCAGCAGCGTAGGGTCTCAGCGAGGATCACCCCTCCACTTT,CASSVGSQRGSPLHF
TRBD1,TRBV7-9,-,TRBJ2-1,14,TGTGCCAGCAGCTTAGGGACAGGACCCAATGAGCAGTTCTTC,CASSLGTGPNEQFF
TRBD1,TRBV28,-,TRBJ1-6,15,TGTGCCAGCAGTCCCCAGACAGGGGGCGGTTCACCCCTCCACTTT,CASSPQTGGGSPLHF
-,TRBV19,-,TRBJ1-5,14,TGTGCCAGTAGTATCACACAGCGGGATCAGCCCCAGCATTTT,CASSITQRDQPQHF